This T cell receptor beta chain was sequenced during a study of vaccination and CD4 T cells after COVID-19. Across the whole study: Either the Pfizer-BioNTech BNT162b2 or Moderna mRNA-1273 vaccine was given as two doses.

The study sequenced cultured CD4+ T cell DNA using the Oncomine TCR Beta short-read assay. Investigators obtained genomic DNA by extraction from cultured CD4+ T cells. TCRdb reprocessed the PCR reads via MiXCR and lists one record per CDR3 protein. The sample yields nearly 15,000 distinct CDR3 sequences, less than 30% seen once. Points on this clonotype: What it binds is unknown.

Specified treatment: roughly 10-day PBMC culture with coronavirus spike peptide pools or control peptides (ViraFEST assay). Once peptide pools had expanded antigen-specific T cells, ViraFEST sequenced TCRs. In germline, CDR1 is MNHEY, CDR2 SVGAGI. The length of the CDR3 is 21 residues. Trimming at V came to 2 bases and at J to 2 bases, leaving 22 bases not matched to a gene. This sequence was found in a human donor with COVID-19. Sequencing used cultured CD4+ T cells from blood. The chain couples TRBV6-5 to TRBJ2-5, with 8 bases aligning to TRBD2. Here the CDR3 reads CASSYTRSGRSGGAKQETQYF. Here the CDR3 DNA reads TGTGCCAGCAGTTACACCCGGTCGGGGAGAAGCGGGGGCGCCAAACAAGAGACCCAGTACTTC.